Presented here are 13 T cell receptor beta chains from one specimen sequenced in a study of blood T cell repertoires in COVID-19. The method was immunoSEQ multiplex PCR; TCRdb's version includes in-frame clones alone and lacks a portion of them. The sample includes tens of thousands of clones, 70% to 80% seen only once; the top ten take about half. The sample taken for sequencing was peripheral blood. These receptors were obtained from a human donor in a cohort sampled during active COVID-19.

In its sample, this clone was seen a few times. The V gene is TRBV27, the J gene TRBJ1-3; D unresolved. Per germline, CDR1 MNHEY and CDR2 SMNVEV (reference sequence). V was cut by 8 bases and J by 4 bases, with 12 bases left in between. This CDR3 region has 13 residues. CDR3 amino acids: CASSRATGNTIYF. CDR3 nucleotides: TGTGCCAGCTCGAGGGCAACGGGAAACACCATATATTTT.

This sequence joins TRBV18 and TRBJ2-1, with 7 bases aligning to TRBD2. CDR3 length: 14 amino acids. The V gene's germline CDR1 is KGHSH and CDR2 LQKENI. V was clipped by 4 bases and J by 5 bases; unmatched bases: 5. The DNA for the CDR3 is TGTGCCAGCTCACGGGAGGGGCTTAACAATGAGCAGTTCTTC. Its translation: CASSREGLNNEQFF.

This clone occurred once. The chain joins TRBV28 to TRBJ1-5, with D possibly being TRBD1 (5 bases). This CDR3 is built from 14 residues. Trimming cost V 5 bases and J 6 bases, with 14 bases left between them. The germline CDR1 and CDR2 sequences are MDHEN and SYDVKM. CDR3 amino acids: CASSLGGLGQPQHF. In DNA, the CDR3 is TGTGCCAGCAGTCTCGGGGGTTTAGGTCAGCCCCAGCATTTT.

This chain links TRBV6-4 with TRBJ2-2; 8 positions agree with TRBD1. V was clipped by 3 bases and J by 4 bases; unmatched bases: 1. The germline V gene encodes CDR1 MRHNA and CDR2 SNTAGT. This CDR3 spans 14 amino acids. CDR3 loop: CASSEQGVTGELFF. The CDR3 region has the DNA TGTGCCAGCAGTGAACAGGGGGTCACCGGGGAGCTGTTTTTT.

The rearrangement links TRBV2 to TRBJ2-7; D might be TRBD2 (6 bases). Looked up from germline, CDR1 is SNHLY and CDR2 is FYNNEI. This CDR3 has 14 amino acids. The V end lost 5 bases, the J end lost 6 bases, and 17 bases lay between the germline ends. CDR3 sequence reads: CASSPKAGSSEQYF. CDR3 nucleotides: TGTGCCAGCAGTCCAAAGGCGGGGTCTTCCGAGCAGTACTTC.

V usage is TRBV4-3 and J usage is TRBJ2-5, with 9 bases fitting TRBD2. Germline trimming cut 1 base from V and 5 bases from J; bases unmatched to any gene: 14. The CDR3 runs to 18 residues. Per the germline V gene, CDR1 is LGHNA and CDR2 is YSLEER. CDR3 sequence (DNA): TGCGCCAGCAGCCAAGTGTCTAGCGGGACTATTGGGCTCGAGACCCAGTACTTC. Amino acids: CASSQVSSGTIGLETQYF.

V is TRBV5-1 and J is TRBJ1-1, with D perhaps matching TRBD1 (6 bases). V was shortened by 0 bases and J by 1 base, with 10 bases between the two germline ends. Germline V CDR1 and CDR2: SGHRS, YFSETQ. The CDR3 is 15 residues long. In DNA, the CDR3 is TGCGCCAGCAGCTTGGAGGCACAGGGGAACACTGAAGCTTTCTTT. It codes for CASSLEAQGNTEAFF.

Comment on this clone: The junction differs from germline at one of its ends, possibly a read error. The chain is built from TRBV18 and TRBJ2-3; 9 bases fit TRBD2. The V gene's germline CDR1 is KGHSH and CDR2 LQKENI. The CDR3 has 14 amino acids. Written as DNA, the CDR3 is TGTGCCAGCTCACCCGGGACTAGCAGAGATACGCAGTATTTT. As protein: CASSPGTSRDTQYF. Full variable domain (missing parts from reference TRBV18 and TRBJ2-3): NAGVMQNPRHLVRRRGQEARLRCSPMKGHSHVYWYRQLPEEGLKFMVYLQKENIIDESGMPKERFSAEFPKEGPSILRIQQVVRGDSAAYFCASSPGTSRDTQYFGPGTRLTVL.

This clone came up once. The chain employs TRBV27 and TRBJ2-1, with 12 nucleotides matching TRBD2. V lost 11 bases to trimming and J lost 6 bases; unmatched junction nucleotides: 8. This CDR3 has 14 residues. Germline CDR1 is MNHEY and CDR2 is SMNVEV (reference sequence). This CDR3 is CASQRLAGVNEQFF. As DNA, the CDR3 is TGTGCCTCCCAACGACTAGCGGGAGTCAATGAGCAGTTCTTC.

The V call is TRBV6-5, the J call TRBJ2-5; the match to TRBD2 covers 14 bases. V trimming: 5 bases; J trimming: 2 bases; junction bases outside the gene matches: 1. The CDR3 is 15 residues long. CDR1 is MNHEY, CDR2 SVGAGI, per germline. CDR3 nucleotide sequence: TGTGCCAGCAGTAGGACTAGCGGGAGGCAAGAGACCCAGTACTTC. Residues: CASSRTSGRQETQYF.

The chain employs TRBV10-3 and TRBJ1-1, with 7 bases fitting TRBD1. With 11 bases clipped from V and 5 bases from J, the junction kept 11 bases outside the gene matches. This CDR3 contains 13 residues. Germline loops: CDR1 ENHRY, CDR2 SYGVKD. CDR3 protein: CASYRGEETEAFF. CDR3 in DNA: TGTGCCTCTTACAGGGGTGAGGAGACTGAAGCTTTCTTT.

This chain links TRBV6-4 with TRBJ1-2; the D is unclear. Trimming removed 6 bases at V and 5 bases at J, with 13 bases between. The germline V gene has CDR1 MRHNA and CDR2 SNTAGT. This CDR3 has 13 amino acids. The CDR3 sequence is CASRPGSGYGYTF. CDR3 DNA sequence: TGTGCCAGCAGGCCGGGAAGCGGGTATGGCTACACCTTC.

The chain combines TRBV6-4 with TRBJ2-1; possibly TRBD2 for D (6 bases). CDR1 and CDR2 (germline): MRHNA, SNTAGT. This CDR3 spans 16 amino acids. Between the trimmed V and J ends, which lost 0 bases and 0 bases, there was a span of 9 bases. The CDR3 spells CASSDSSGSSYNEQFF. CDR3 bases: TGTGCCAGCAGTGACTCATCCGGGAGCTCCTACAATGAGCAGTTCTTC.